This entry describes one T cell receptor (beta chain). TCRdb's copy holds only in-frame clones and misses some; the assay was immunoSEQ multiplex PCR. The sample contains about 120,000 clones, 75% to 90% of which appear only once. The data are from a study of control samples from healthy donors and cancer patients. Germline CDR1 and CDR2: WNHNN and SYGVQD (reference sequence). V dropped 3 bases and J dropped 0 bases, with 10 bases sitting between them. The CDR3 runs 15 residues. Sequencing used PBMCs. This TCR was sampled from a woman between 45 and 60 years old with colorectal cancer. V is TRBV10-1 and J is TRBJ2-3; tentatively, D is TRBD2 (5 bases). The CDR3 DNA follows: TGCGCCAGCAGTGATCGGGGAAGGAGCACAGATACGCAGTATTTT. Translated, it gives CASSDRGRSTDTQYF.